A single sample gave rise to the 28 T cell receptor beta chains below, sequenced in a study of vaccination and CD4 T cells after COVID-19. Treatment given: approximately 10-day PBMC culture with coronavirus spike peptide pools or control peptides (ViraFEST assay). Their antigens remain unidentified. Oncomine TCR Beta short-read sequencing was applied to DNA from cultured CD4+ T cells. MiXCR, run by TCRdb on the PCR reads, gives a single entry per CDR3 protein. The sample carries some 25,000 distinct CDR3 sequences, under 55% recorded once. What was sequenced was CD4+ T cells from blood, cultured in vitro. The receptor source for this set is a human donor who had recovered from COVID-19.

The CDR3 DNA reads TGTGCCAGCATCGGACAGTCTCCTAATTCACCCCTCCACTTT. As protein: CASIGQSPNSPLHF. The chain has TRBV2 and TRBJ1-6, with D maybe TRBD1 (6 bases). Trimming shortened V by 7 bases and J by 6 bases, and 13 bases separated the two germline ends. The CDR3 covers 14 residues. Germline assignment: CDR1 SNHLY and CDR2 FYNNEI.

This clonotype was observed a few times. One end of the junction is discordant with germline, which a read error may explain. The chain carries TRBV20-1 and TRBJ1-2, with D hard to call. The CDR3 length is 13 residues. Germline V CDR1 and CDR2: DFQATT, SNEGSKA (reference sequence). The DNA of the CDR3 is TGCAGTGCGAGAGACCGAACGAACTATGGCTACACCTTC. This sequence encodes CSARDRTNYGYTF.

The CDR3 protein is CASSLQGLGRGNTEAFF. DNA of the CDR3: TGTGCCAGCAGCTTACAGGGGTTGGGACGGGGGAACACTGAAGCTTTCTTT. The V and J genes are TRBV5-4 and TRBJ1-1; 7 bases fit TRBD1. The ends lost 2 bases at V and 1 base at J; junction bases unmatched: 11. This CDR3 is built from 17 residues. Germline V gene sequence: CDR1 SGHNT, CDR2 YYREEE (reference sequence).

This clonotype has only one observation. V usage is TRBV19 and J usage is TRBJ2-3; D uncertain. Germline V gene data show CDR1 as LNHDA and CDR2 as SQIVND (reference sequence). The CDR3 has 12 residues. V was pared by 3 bases and J by 6 bases, with 7 bases between. CDR3 protein: CASSMTGDTQYF. The CDR3 DNA reads TGTGCCAGTAGTATGACGGGTGATACGCAGTATTTT.

The chain couples TRBV6-5 to TRBJ2-5; a weak D match, TRBD2 (5 bases). V lost 0 bases and J lost 5, with 10 bases in between. CDR1 and CDR2 from the germline V gene are MNHEY and SVGAGI. This CDR3 is 14 amino acids long. CDR3 nucleotides: TGTGCCAGCAGTTACTCGTGGGGAGTTGAGACCCAGTACTTC. Protein: CASSYSWGVETQYF.

The chain links TRBV27 to TRBJ1-4; possible D gene TRBD1, 6 bases. This CDR3 has 16 residues. Deletions cut 8 bases from V and 10 bases from J, with 26 bases between. Per germline, CDR1 MNHEY and CDR2 SMNVEV (reference sequence). CDR3 bases: TGTGCCAGCTCGGCCAAGGGGGGACCCCAAATGGGAAAACTGTTTTTT. This sequence encodes CASSAKGGPQMGKLFF.

The J gene is TRBJ2-5, the V gene TRBV7-8; 11 bases match TRBD1. The CDR3 has 16 residues. Germline V lookup: CDR1 SGHVS, CDR2 FQNEAQ. V lost 6 bases and J lost 2; bases outside the gene matches: 8. The CDR3 is CASSQHGDRGQETQYF. The CDR3 nucleotides are TGTGCCAGCAGTCAACATGGGGACAGGGGGCAAGAGACCCAGTACTTC.

This sequence joins TRBV15 and TRBJ1-3; D is perhaps TRBD1 (6 bases). The CDR3 length is 14 residues. The germline gives CDR1 LNHNV, CDR2 YYDKDF (reference sequence). The V end lost 0 bases, the J end lost 7 bases, and 10 bases lay between the germline ends. In DNA, the CDR3 is TGTGCCACCAGCAGAGATAACAGGGCGAACACCATATATTTT. Translated, it gives CATSRDNRANTIYF. The variable domain in full, with the rest retrieved from reference TRBV15 and TRBJ1-3, is DAMVIQNPRYQVTQFGKPVTLSCSQTLNHNVMYWYQQKSSQAPKLLFHYYDKDFNNEADTPDNFQSRRPNTSFCFLDIRSPGLGDTAMYLCATSRDNRANTIYFGEGSWLTVV.

The sample holds a few counts of this clonotype. The chain uses TRBV7-9 and TRBJ2-3; the D is unclear. Germline CDR1 reads SEHNR; CDR2 reads FQNEAQ (reference sequence). The CDR3 is 15 residues long. Trimming took 6 bases from V and 2 from J, leaving 15 bases between them. The CDR3 sequence is CASSLVARVTDTQYF. Written as DNA, the CDR3 is TGTGCCAGCAGTCTGGTGGCACGGGTCACAGATACGCAGTATTTT.

The V and J genes are TRBV7-3 and TRBJ2-1; 9 nucleotides agree with TRBD2. The CDR3 totals 16 residues. The ends lost 0 bases at V and 10 bases at J; junction bases unmatched: 10. Germline CDR1 and CDR2: SGHTA and FQGTGA. The CDR3 DNA sequence: TGTGCCAGCAGCTTAACCCCAGCGGGGGGCCTGATGGAGCAGTTCTTC. It is translated as CASSLTPAGGLMEQFF.

The count of this clonotype is one. The gene calls are TRBV14 and TRBJ1-5; D gene unclear. V was shortened by 1 base and J by 7 bases, with 5 bases between the two germline ends. The germline V gene encodes CDR1 SGHDN and CDR2 FVKESK. This CDR3 has 12 residues. This chain's CDR3 is CASSQGFQPQHF. The CDR3 region has the DNA TGTGCCAGCAGCCAAGGGTTCCAGCCCCAGCATTTT.

The chain has TRBV7-9 and TRBJ1-1; D not certain. V lost 6 bases, J lost 1 base, and 9 bases lay in between. The CDR3 length is 13 residues. Germline CDR1 reads SEHNR; CDR2 reads FQNEAQ (reference sequence). The CDR3 here is CASRRTSNTEAFF. CDR3 nucleotides: TGTGCCAGCAGGAGGACCTCGAACACTGAAGCTTTCTTT.

This clonotype was observed a few times. The CDR3 coding sequence is TGCAGCGTTGACCCCCTACGAGGGAGTGGTACAGATACGCAGTATTTT. Its protein product is CSVDPLRGSGTDTQYF. V usage is TRBV29-1 and J usage is TRBJ2-3; the D gene is possibly TRBD2 (5 bases). The germline CDR1 and CDR2 sequences are SQVTM and ANQGSEA. Trimming pared 3 bases from V and 3 bases from J, leaving 19 bases between. The CDR3 runs 16 residues.

V is TRBV6-1 and J is TRBJ1-1; no definite D call. Per the germline V gene, CDR1 is MNHNS and CDR2 is SASEGT. CDR3 size: 14 residues. V was shortened by 7 bases and J by 5 bases, with 17 bases between the two germline ends. The CDR3 loop is CASIGRVLRTEAFF. In DNA, the CDR3 is TGTGCCAGCATCGGAAGGGTGTTGAGGACTGAAGCTTTCTTT.

This chain joins TRBV6-1 and TRBJ2-7, with a possible D match to TRBD1 (6 bases). Deletions cut 2 bases from V and 3 bases from J, with 14 bases between. CDR3 length equals 15 residues. Per germline, CDR1 MNHNS and CDR2 SASEGT. The CDR3 is CASSEILGQFYEQYF. The CDR3 DNA sequence: TGTGCCAGCAGTGAAATTCTGGGACAATTCTACGAGCAGTACTTC.

In this sample, this clonotype turned up a few times. J is TRBJ1-2 and V is TRBV19; 8 bases align to TRBD1. The CDR3 spans 15 residues. The V segment lost 7 bases and the J segment 4 bases; nucleotides outside the gene matches: 11. Germline CDR1 reads LNHDA; CDR2 reads SQIVND (reference sequence). The CDR3 bases are TGTGCCAGTACGCACAATGGACAGGGTTCCTATGGCTACACCTTC. It is translated as CASTHNGQGSYGYTF.

Only a few counts were recorded for this clonotype. The CDR3, as DNA: TGCGCCAGCAGTGATGCCGGGACTCCGAGCTCCTACGAGCAGTACTTC. It translates to CASSDAGTPSSYEQYF. This chain links TRBV10-1 with TRBJ2-7, with D tentatively TRBD2 (6 bases). Germline loops: CDR1 WNHNN, CDR2 SYGVQD (reference sequence). The CDR3 sequence is 16 residues long. With 3 bases removed from V and 0 bases from J, the gap between germline ends came to 15 bases.

This clonotype was detected a few times. The chain couples TRBV10-2 to TRBJ1-2; 7 positions match TRBD1. The CDR3 consists of 14 residues. Germline V gene lookup returns CDR1 WSHSY and CDR2 SAAADI. Germline trimming cut 8 bases from V and 3 bases from J; bases unmatched to any gene: 9. Here the CDR3 reads CASVEVTGYYGYTF. For the CDR3, the DNA is TGCGCCAGCGTGGAAGTGACAGGGTACTATGGCTACACCTTC.

Only a few counts were recorded for this clonotype. The rearrangement uses TRBV7-7 and TRBJ2-5, with unresolved D. Trimming stripped 1 base from V and 1 base from J, with 4 bases between. The CDR3 spans 13 residues. From germline, CDR1 is SSHAT and CDR2 FNYEAQ (reference sequence). The CDR3 sequence is CASSLGIQETQYF. The CDR3 nucleotides read TGTGCCAGCAGCTTAGGCATCCAAGAGACCCAGTACTTC.

This clonotype was seen only a few times. The genes are TRBV11-2 and TRBJ2-7, with 8 bases matching TRBD1. Germline V CDR1 and CDR2: SGHAT, FQNNGV. J lost 2 bases, V lost 6 bases, and 6 bases had no gene match. CDR3 size: 14 residues. The CDR3 DNA sequence: TGTGCCAGCAGACGACAGGGGCGGGCCTACGAGCAGTACTTC. Protein product: CASRRQGRAYEQYF.

This clonotype was seen a few times. This chain uses TRBV20-1 with TRBJ1-5; no reliable D call. CDR1 and CDR2 (germline): DFQATT, SNEGSKA (reference sequence). The CDR3 loop spans 19 amino acids. Trimming took off 2 bases at V and 4 bases at J, with 27 bases between the two ends. The CDR3 spells CSARSSRGAVVAGNQPQHF. CDR3 DNA: TGCAGTGCTAGATCATCAAGAGGTGCTGTGGTGGCAGGAAATCAGCCCCAGCATTTT.

Of note for this clonotype: The junction and the germline gene differ at one end; a read error may be behind it. V gene TRBV11-2 combines with J gene TRBJ1-2, with D hard to call. In germline, CDR1 is SGHAT, CDR2 FQNNGV. The CDR3 totals 12 residues. CDR3 nucleotides: TGTGCCAGCAGCCCAGGACCCTATGCCTACACCTTC. Its translation is CASSPGPYAYTF.

The rearrangement uses TRBV7-9 and TRBJ2-3, with TRBD2 as a possible D gene (5 bases). The CDR3 consists of 15 residues. Germline CDR1 and CDR2: SEHNR and FQNEAQ (reference sequence). V lost 2 bases and J 2 bases, leaving 11 bases between the germline ends. The CDR3 reads CASSLNRGYTDTQYF. The DNA of the CDR3 is TGTGCCAGCAGCTTAAATCGGGGATACACAGATACGCAGTATTTT.

This clonotype has only a few counts. The chain uses TRBV20-1 and TRBJ2-1; the match to TRBD2 covers 8 bases. This CDR3 has 14 residues. The germline V gene has CDR1 DFQATT and CDR2 SNEGSKA (reference sequence). J was trimmed by 2 bases and V by 3 bases; bases with no gene match: 3. CDR3 sequence reads: CSASVAGTYNEQFF. The CDR3 region has the DNA TGCAGTGCTAGTGTAGCGGGAACCTACAATGAGCAGTTCTTC.

This clonotype was seen a handful of times. The V and J genes are TRBV7-9 and TRBJ1-1, with 7 bases identical to TRBD1. The germline gives CDR1 SEHNR, CDR2 FQNEAQ (reference sequence). The junction had 3 bases not matched to a gene; V was cut back by 5 bases and J by 3 bases. The length of the CDR3 is 13 residues. CDR3: CASSRDSYTEAFF. CDR3 nucleotide sequence: TGTGCCAGCAGCAGGGACAGCTACACTGAAGCTTTCTTT.

The chain is built from TRBV7-2 and TRBJ1-2; maybe TRBD1 (6 bases). The CDR3 length is 15 residues. The germline CDR1 and CDR2 sequences are SGHTA and FQGNSA. V lost 4 bases and J 6 bases, leaving 18 bases between the germline ends. The CDR3 bases are TGTGCCAGCAGCTCTAGAGGGGGGAGCACAGATGGCTACACCTTC. It is translated as CASSSRGGSTDGYTF. Full variable domain (missing parts from reference TRBV7-2 and TRBJ1-2): GAGVSQSPSNKVTEKGKDVELRCDPISGHTALYWYRQSLGQGLEFLIYFQGNSAPDKSGLPSDRFSAERTGGSVSTLTIQRTQQEDSAVYLCASSSRGGSTDGYTFGSGTRLTVV.

The table lists this clonotype with a few counts. V and J are TRBV10-1 and TRBJ2-1; D is possibly TRBD1 (6 bases). CDR1 and CDR2 from the germline V gene are WNHNN and SYGVQD (reference sequence). CDR3 length: 13 residues. Between the trimmed V and J ends, which lost 6 bases and 7 bases, there was a span of 13 bases. CDR3: CASSWTVGNEQFF. The CDR3 DNA follows: TGCGCCAGCAGCTGGACAGTAGGGAATGAGCAGTTCTTC.

The chain joins TRBV20-1 to TRBJ2-5; D not certain. This CDR3 is built from 13 residues. Germline V CDR1 and CDR2: DFQATT, SNEGSKA (reference sequence). V lost 0 bases and J lost 6, with 11 bases in between. The CDR3 DNA reads TGCAGTGCTAGAGATTTCGAGCGTCAGACCCAGTACTTC. It codes for CSARDFERQTQYF.